This T cell receptor beta chain was sequenced in a study of graft-versus-host responses after intestinal transplantation. Study context: Uniformly, recipients were administered anti-thymocyte globulin induction with subsequent tacrolimus and steroids for around three years. Study conclusions and caveats: GvH clones were found in recipient marrow; some appeared first in ileum or blood. Early post-transplant falls in HvG clones accompanied the peak levels of circulating GvH clones.

Turning to this clone: What it binds is unknown.

The CDR3 runs 17 residues. Per the germline V gene, CDR1 is SQVTM and CDR2 is ANQGSEA. V was pared by 0 bases and J by 2 bases, with 17 bases between. TCRdb's table, derived via immunoSEQ multiplex PCR, lists solely in-frame clones and lacks some. Counted here are roughly 80,000 clones, 80% to 90% occurring once; the ten biggest clones make up over 7%. The genes are TRBV29-1 and TRBJ2-1, with D possibly matching TRBD1 (5 bases). This specimen was unstimulated CD8+ T cells sorted from spleen or lymph node cells, taken before transplant. The TCR comes from a human donor who was the organ donor for an intestinal transplant. The CDR3 sequence is CSVEEFPQQGPYNEQFF. In nucleotides, the CDR3 is TGCAGCGTTGAAGAGTTTCCGCAGCAGGGCCCCTACAATGAGCAGTTCTTC.